Listed below are T cell receptor beta chains from one sample, sequenced in a study of cytomegalovirus exposure and HLA in healthy donors. TCRdb's copy holds only in-frame clones and misses some; the assay was immunoSEQ multiplex PCR. The data show 250,000 to 400,000 clones, nearly 90% seen once. The specimen was PBMCs. The receptors shown here come from a man between 25 and 39 years old in good health and CMV-seronegative. Both conserved end residues are part of each CDR3. The D gene is left open where the match is weak. Not every row has a clone size; where given, it reads once, few, many or a size class.

v_call,j_call,clone_size,d_call,cdr3_aa,cdr3_nt
TRBV4-3,TRBJ2-3,.,TRBD1,CASSRKPDRAGRYF,TGCGCCAGCAGCCGGAAGCCTGACAGGGCCGGTCGGTATTTT
TRBV30,TRBJ1-3,.,TRBD1,CAWSVRTGVRNTIYF,TGTGCCTGGAGTGTACGGACAGGGGTTCGGAACACCATATATTTT
TRBV11-2,TRBJ2-7,.,TRBD1,CASSSGTGSYEQYF,TGTGCCAGCAGCTCCGGGACAGGGTCATACGAGCAGTACTTC
TRBV13,TRBJ1-2,few,TRBD1,CASSYDRAPGYTF,TGTGCCAGCAGTTATGACAGGGCTCCTGGCTACACCTTC
TRBV29-1,TRBJ1-3,.,.,CSVEDWDSSGSGNTIYF,TGCAGCGTTGAAGATTGGGACTCATCGGGGTCTGGAAACACCATATATTTT
TRBV6-1,TRBJ1-5,.,.,CASSAGISNQPQHF,TGTGCCAGCAGTGCGGGAATCAGCAATCAGCCCCAGCATTTT
TRBV7-9,TRBJ1-1,.,TRBD1,CASSSTHRTGGNTEAFF,TGTGCCAGCAGCTCCACCCACAGGACAGGGGGAAACACTGAAGCTTTCTTT
TRBV7-9,TRBJ2-1,.,.,CASSSDRGEQFF,TGTGCCAGCAGCTCGGACCGGGGTGAGCAGTTCTTC
TRBV4-1,TRBJ1-4,once,TRBD1,CASSQDRTGGFEKLFF,TGCGCCAGCAGCCAAGATCGAACAGGGGGCTTTGAAAAACTGTTTTTT
TRBV27,TRBJ2-2,once,TRBD1,CASRGTGATGELFF,TGTGCCAGCAGGGGGACAGGGGCCACCGGGGAGCTGTTTTTT
TRBV6-1,TRBJ1-4,.,.,CASSALTGIATNEKLFF,TGTGCCAGCAGTGCACTGACAGGCATTGCAACTAATGAAAAACTGTTTTTT
TRBV5-1,TRBJ1-1,.,.,CASSLGRRTFF,TGCGCCAGCAGCTTGGGTCGGAGGACTTTCTTT
TRBV5-1,TRBJ2-2,few,.,CASSLDLNTGELFF,TGCGCCAGCAGCCTGGACTTAAACACCGGGGAGCTGTTTTTT
TRBV11-2,TRBJ2-7,once,.,CASSPDRGYEQYF,TGTGCCAGCAGCCCCGACCGGGGCTACGAGCAGTACTTC
TRBV12-5,TRBJ2-3,.,TRBD1,CASGPLEGQGSTDTQYF,TGTGCTAGTGGCCCCCTAGAAGGACAGGGATCCACAGATACGCAGTATTTT
TRBV4-1,TRBJ2-7,.,.,CASSQDSTAFGSYEQYF,TGCGCCAGCAGCCAAGATTCCACCGCTTTCGGCTCCTACGAGCAGTACTTC
TRBV21-1,TRBJ2-7,.,.,CASSKAGRTRDRRGYEQYF,TGTGCCAGCAGCAAAGCAGGGAGGACACGGGACCGTCGGGGCTACGAGCAGTACTTC
TRBV7-9,TRBJ2-5,.,.,CASSLRGGQSKETQYF,TGTGCCAGCAGCTTACGGGGAGGCCAGTCTAAAGAGACCCAGTACTTC
TRBV5-1,TRBJ2-3,.,TRBD1,CASSTGGGTDTQYF,TGCGCCAGCAGCACAGGGGGCGGCACAGATACGCAGTATTTT
TRBV27,TRBJ2-3,.,TRBD1,CASRHPGQGTSTDTQYF,TGTGCCAGCAGGCACCCGGGACAGGGGACTAGCACAGATACGCAGTATTTT
TRBV10-1,TRBJ2-3,.,.,CASSESRPMSTDTQYF,TGCGCCAGCAGTGAGTCCAGGCCTATGAGCACAGATACGCAGTATTTT
TRBV14,TRBJ1-1,once,.,CASSHRGLNTEAFF,TGTGCCAGCAGCCACCGGGGGTTGAACACTGAAGCTTTCTTT
TRBV6-1,TRBJ2-2,.,TRBD1,CASSEFWAGGANTGELFF,TGTGCCAGCAGTGAATTTTGGGCAGGGGGCGCGAACACCGGGGAGCTGTTTTTT
TRBV10-1,TRBJ2-1,.,.,CASSEWAHNEQFF,TGCGCCAGCAGTGAGTGGGCCCACAATGAGCAGTTCTTC
TRBV19,TRBJ1-2,.,TRBD1,CASSPEDRVNYGYTF,TGTGCCAGTAGTCCAGAGGACAGGGTTAACTATGGCTACACCTTC
TRBV29-1,TRBJ2-7,.,TRBD1,CSVEDRKPRGPYEQYF,TGCAGCGTTGAAGATCGAAAACCCAGGGGGCCCTACGAGCAGTACTTC
TRBV6-5,TRBJ2-2,once,TRBD1,CASSYSSTGGHGELFF,TGTGCCAGCAGTTACTCGAGCACAGGGGGCCACGGGGAGCTGTTTTTT
TRBV6-5,TRBJ2-7,.,.,CASSYSEAGSYEQYF,TGTGCCAGCAGTTACTCGGAGGCAGGCTCCTACGAGCAGTACTTC
TRBV27,TRBJ1-2,few,TRBD1,CASSRQGANGGYTF,TGTGCCAGCAGTAGACAGGGGGCGAACGGGGGCTACACCTTC
TRBV30,TRBJ1-6,few,TRBD1,CACLSGGGRYSPLHF,TGTGCCTGCCTCTCGGGAGGGGGCCGGTATTCACCCCTCCACTTT
TRBV27,TRBJ2-3,.,TRBD2,CASSPPPGLAGTDTQYF,TGTGCCAGCAGTCCCCCCCCGGGACTAGCGGGGACAGATACGCAGTATTTT
TRBV19,TRBJ2-7,.,.,CASSIDGTYEQYF,TGTGCCAGTAGTATAGACGGGACCTACGAGCAGTACTTC
TRBV19,TRBJ1-1,.,.,CASTVRGSNTEAFF,TGTGCCAGTACCGTAAGGGGCTCCAACACTGAAGCTTTCTTT
TRBV9,TRBJ2-5,.,TRBD1,CASSPSTGYQETQYF,TGTGCCAGCAGCCCATCGACAGGGTACCAAGAGACCCAGTACTTC
TRBV6-1,TRBJ1-2,.,.,CASSDSLEGPLGYTF,TGTGCCAGCAGTGATTCGTTGGAGGGGCCTCTCGGCTACACCTTC
TRBV6-1,TRBJ2-7,.,.,CASRTESYEQYF,TGTGCCAGTCGGACAGAATCCTACGAGCAGTACTTC
TRBV19,TRBJ1-1,.,.,CASSDTYTEAFF,TGTGCCAGTAGTGACACGTACACTGAAGCTTTCTTT
TRBV6-6,TRBJ1-4,.,TRBD1,CASSGGTGQKLFF,TGTGCCAGCAGTGGGGGGACAGGGCAAAAACTGTTTTTT
TRBV5-1,TRBJ2-3,once,.,CASSGLITDTQYF,TGCGCCAGCAGCGGACTGATCACAGATACGCAGTATTTT
TRBV6-5,TRBJ1-3,.,.,CASSPTRAGGNTIYF,TGTGCCAGCAGTCCTACACGGGCGGGTGGAAACACCATATATTTT
TRBV29-1,TRBJ1-2,once,.,CSVGHPGEDYGYTF,TGCAGCGTTGGACATCCCGGGGAGGACTATGGCTACACCTTC
TRBV9,TRBJ1-6,.,.,CASSVGGHNSPLHF,TGTGCCAGCAGCGTAGGAGGTCATAATTCACCCCTCCACTTT
TRBV7-7,TRBJ2-1,.,TRBD1,CASSLGRTGNNEQFF,TGTGCCAGCAGCTTAGGGAGGACAGGGAACAATGAGCAGTTCTTC